This entry lists 18 T cell receptor beta chains sequenced from one sample in a study of T cell repertoires in cytomegalovirus infection. TCRdb re-derived calls from the reads in MiXCR, one entry per CDR3 protein. The sample contains 250,000 to 300,000 distinct CDR3 sequences, roughly 25% of which appear only once. The specimen sequenced was PBMCs. The receptors shown here come from a human donor in good health (CMV status not recorded). Some clones in this sample may be carry-over from other donors' samples.

Many counts were recorded for this clonotype. V gene TRBV7-2 combines with J gene TRBJ2-3, with a possible D match to TRBD2 (6 bases). V lost 4 bases, J lost 2 bases, and 16 bases lay in between. CDR1 is SGHTA, CDR2 FQGNSA, per germline. This CDR3 has 16 amino acids. CDR3 in DNA: TGTGCCAGCAGCTCCCGTTCGGTAGCGGCCACAGATACGCAGTATTTT. It encodes CASSSRSVAATDTQYF.

The table lists this clonotype with a count of one. The chain is built from TRBV2 and TRBJ2-1; weak D call: TRBD2 (5 bases). Germline V gives CDR1 SNHLY, CDR2 FYNNEI. V was shortened by 8 bases and J by 0 bases, with 11 bases between the two germline ends. The CDR3 consists of 14 residues. The DNA for the CDR3 is TGTGCCAGCCCCCCCGCGGGCTCCTACAATGAGCAGTTCTTC. Translating it yields CASPPAGSYNEQFF.

This clonotype was recorded at least ten times. V gene TRBV7-2 combines with J gene TRBJ1-2, with 8 bases fitting TRBD1. CDR3 length: 14 residues. The germline gives CDR1 SGHTA, CDR2 FQGNSA. V lost 5 bases and J lost 7; bases outside the gene matches: 9. CDR3 nucleotides: TGTGCCAGCAGCCTATACGACAGGGGCAGTGGCTACACCTTC. Residues: CASSLYDRGSGYTF.

This sequence joins TRBV7-2 and TRBJ2-1; no definite D call. CDR3 length equals 14 residues. Germline V gives CDR1 SGHTA, CDR2 FQGNSA. Trimming removed 5 bases at V and 4 bases at J, with 12 bases between. The CDR3 protein is CASSGGSGYNEQFF. CDR3 nucleotide sequence: TGTGCCAGCAGCGGCGGTAGTGGTTACAATGAGCAGTTCTTC.

This sequence joins TRBV18 and TRBJ2-2, with D possibly matching TRBD1 (6 bases). V was shortened by 4 bases and J by 7 bases, with 16 bases between the two germline ends. This CDR3 has 15 amino acids. Per the germline V gene, CDR1 is KGHSH and CDR2 is LQKENI. The CDR3 loop reads CASSLDRLTSGELFF. Here the CDR3 DNA reads TGTGCCAGCTCACTCGACAGGCTAACGAGCGGGGAGCTGTTTTTT.

The CDR3 nucleotides are TGTGCCAGCAGTTACACTCTCCATCAAACCGGGGAGCTGTTTTTT. This sequence encodes CASSYTLHQTGELFF. V is TRBV6-5 and J is TRBJ2-2; D is ambiguous. Germline V CDR1 and CDR2: MNHEY, SVGAGI. Trimming pared 2 bases from V and 5 bases from J, leaving 12 bases between. This CDR3 has 15 residues.

This clonotype was counted a few times. V usage is TRBV12-3 or TRBV12-4 and J usage is TRBJ1-5; no definite D call. This CDR3 has 14 residues. Trimming removed 4 bases at V and 9 bases at J, with 16 bases between. The CDR3 coding sequence is TGTGCCAGCAGTTCTACATCGGGTCGGCGGCCCCAGCATTTT. Its protein is CASSSTSGRRPQHF.

This clonotype was detected ten times or more. This chain connects TRBV4-1 to TRBJ1-2; D ambiguous. Trimming removed 1 base from V and 7 bases from J, with 10 bases in between. The CDR3 is made up of 13 amino acids. Per the germline V gene, CDR1 is MGHRA and CDR2 is YSYEKL. The CDR3 DNA reads TGCGCCAGCAGCCAAGGACTAGTGGGTGGCTACACCTTC. Translated: CASSQGLVGGYTF.

This sequence joins TRBV18 and TRBJ1-1; D ambiguous. CDR1 and CDR2 from the germline V gene are KGHSH and LQKENI. Trimming stripped 6 bases from V and 3 bases from J, with 11 bases between. The CDR3 length is 13 residues. The CDR3 protein is CASSRQWDTEAFF. Here the CDR3 DNA reads TGTGCCAGCTCGCGTCAGTGGGACACTGAAGCTTTCTTT.

This clonotype was seen a few times. The chain joins TRBV28 to TRBJ1-1; TRBD1 matches at 8 bases. The CDR3 totals 14 residues. The germline gives CDR1 MDHEN, CDR2 SYDVKM. V lost 5 bases, J lost 5 bases, and 7 bases stayed unmatched. In nucleotides, the CDR3 is TGTGCCAGCAGTAAAAGACAGGGGCGGACTGAAGCTTTCTTT. It specifies CASSKRQGRTEAFF. The complete variable domain, with remaining parts taken from reference TRBV28 and TRBJ1-1, reads DVKVTQSSRYLVKRTGEKVFLECVQDMDHENMFWYRQDPGLGLRLIYFSYDVKMKEKGDIPEGYSVSREKKERFSLILESASTNQTSMYLCASSKRQGRTEAFFGQGTRLTVV.

The chain has TRBV28 and TRBJ1-2; D remains ambiguous. Germline V gives CDR1 MDHEN, CDR2 SYDVKM. The V end lost 11 bases, the J end lost 2 bases, and 18 bases lay between the germline ends. The CDR3 contains 14 residues. The DNA of the CDR3 is TGTGCCCTTACTAGGATACCGGCAAACTATGGCTACACCTTC. Encoded protein: CALTRIPANYGYTF.

The V gene is TRBV12-3 or TRBV12-4, the J gene TRBJ2-5, with 8 positions matching TRBD1. The CDR3 totals 14 residues. V lost 5 bases and J lost 5; bases outside the gene matches: 7. The CDR3 region is CASSHQGAGETQYF. The CDR3, as DNA: TGTGCCAGCAGTCATCAGGGGGCGGGGGAGACCCAGTACTTC.

This clonotype has a count of ten or more. V usage is TRBV7-2 and J usage is TRBJ2-7; tentative D call: TRBD2 (6 bases). The germline CDR1 and CDR2 sequences are SGHTA and FQGNSA. V lost 6 bases to trimming and J lost 1 base, with 13 bases between them. The CDR3 is 14 residues long. Here the CDR3 DNA reads TGTGCCAGCAGTTTCCTGGGGAGGTCCTACGAGCAGTACTTC. This sequence encodes CASSFLGRSYEQYF.

J is TRBJ2-7 and V is TRBV28; 11 positions match TRBD1. With V trimmed by 5 bases and J by 4 bases, 10 bases remained unmatched. Per germline, CDR1 MDHEN and CDR2 SYDVKM. CDR3 length equals 16 residues. For the CDR3, the DNA is TGTGCCAGCAGTCGAATTCAGGGACAGGGGGTTTACGAGCAGTACTTC. Its translation: CASSRIQGQGVYEQYF.

The chain carries TRBV28 and TRBJ1-5; D is unresolved. The germline V gene encodes CDR1 MDHEN and CDR2 SYDVKM. Trimming took off 7 bases at V and 0 bases at J, with 1 base between the two ends. The length of the CDR3 is 11 residues. Here the CDR3 reads CASNSNQPQHF. DNA for the CDR3: TGTGCCAGCAATAGCAATCAGCCCCAGCATTTT.

This chain joins TRBV2 and TRBJ2-5; the D is unclear. V was shortened by 1 base and J by 2 bases, with 8 bases between the two germline ends. In germline, CDR1 is SNHLY, CDR2 FYNNEI. The CDR3 extends over 14 amino acids. The CDR3 DNA reads as TGTGCCAGCAGTGAAGTGGCTGTGCAAGAGACCCAGTACTTC. It codes for CASSEVAVQETQYF.

At least ten counts were recorded for this clonotype. The V gene is TRBV10-3, the J gene TRBJ1-1; no reliable D call. Germline assignment: CDR1 ENHRY and CDR2 SYGVKD. V shed 1 base and J shed 7 bases, with 10 bases lying between them. The CDR3 covers 13 residues. The CDR3 region is CAISEYSLSEAFF. In nucleotides, the CDR3 is TGTGCCATCAGTGAGTACTCCCTTAGTGAAGCTTTCTTT.

This clonotype was observed many times. The chain uses TRBV7-9 and TRBJ1-5, with TRBD1 matching over 11 bases. The CDR3 spans 16 residues. V lost 5 bases, J lost 1 base, and 4 bases stayed unmatched. Germline V gene lookup returns CDR1 SEHNR and CDR2 FQNEAQ (reference sequence). CDR3 nucleotides: TGTGCCAGCAGCAAGGGGGACAGGGGGAGCAATCAGCCCCAGCATTTT. This gives the protein CASSKGDRGSNQPQHF.